Following are 18 T cell receptor beta chains from one sample sequenced in a study of blood T cell repertoires in COVID-19 (dated by TCRdb to 2018 to 2021). The method was the immunoSEQ multiplex PCR assay. Sourced from immuneACCESS, this table was stored by TCRdb with only in-frame sequences that have V and J called. A share of the clones is absent; for the studies checked, an unresolved V gene accounts for under half, and the remainder has no known explanation. A total of some 120,000 clones appear in this sample, about four fifths of them only once. About 10% of the sample goes to the ten largest clones. Sequencing was performed on peripheral blood. These receptors all stem from a human donor in a cohort sampled during active COVID-19.

The J gene is TRBJ2-3, the V gene TRBV7-6, with TRBD2 as a possible D gene (6 bases). This CDR3 contains 15 residues. Germline CDR1 is SGHVS and CDR2 is FNYEAQ. Trimming took off 1 base at V and 1 base at J, with 9 bases between the two ends. CDR3 loop: CASSLGPSGTDTQYF. The CDR3 nucleotides read TGTGCCAGCAGCTTAGGGCCTAGCGGCACAGATACGCAGTATTTT.

This clone was seen more than once but under ten times. The rearrangement uses TRBV5-1 and TRBJ2-5, with 7 bases fitting TRBD2. The CDR3 length is 15 residues. V gave up 4 bases and J gave up 1 base; unmatched junction bases: 7. Germline V gives CDR1 SGHRS, CDR2 YFSETQ. The CDR3 reads CASSLSGDFQETQYF. Here the CDR3 DNA reads TGCGCCAGCAGCCTCAGCGGGGACTTCCAAGAGACCCAGTACTTC. The entire variable domain, with the rest obtained from reference TRBV5-1 and TRBJ2-5, is as follows: KAGVTQTPRYLIKTRGQQVTLSCSPISGHRSVSWYQQTPGQGLQFLFEYFSETQRNKGNFPGRFSGRQFSNSRSEMNVSTLELGDSALYLCASSLSGDFQETQYFGPGTRLLVL.

This chain uses TRBV28 with TRBJ1-1; 8 bases agree with TRBD1. Germline V gene lookup returns CDR1 MDHEN and CDR2 SYDVKM. The CDR3 loop spans 14 amino acids. Germline trimming cut 4 bases from V and 5 bases from J; bases unmatched to any gene: 6. CDR3 sequence reads: CASSSRGRMTEAFF. The CDR3 coding sequence is TGTGCCAGCAGTTCCAGGGGGCGTATGACTGAAGCTTTCTTT. The entire variable domain, with the rest obtained from reference TRBV28 and TRBJ1-1, is as follows: DVKVTQSSRYLVKRTGEKVFLECVQDMDHENMFWYRQDPGLGLRLIYFSYDVKMKEKGDIPEGYSVSREKKERFSLILESASTNQTSMYLCASSSRGRMTEAFFGQGTRLTVV.

The chain recombines TRBV11-1 with TRBJ2-7, with 8 bases identical to TRBD1. This CDR3 contains 15 residues. V gave up 5 bases and J gave up 3 bases; unmatched junction bases: 9. Germline values: CDR1 SGHAT, CDR2 FQDESV (reference sequence). The CDR3 bases are TGTGCCAGCAGCCCAGCAGGGGGCAGGTTCTACGAGCAGTACTTC. This sequence encodes CASSPAGGRFYEQYF.

This clone was observed a handful of times. The CDR3, as DNA: TGTGCCAGCAGCTGGACACAGGGGGCAGGTTGGAGGCCAACTAATGAAAAACTGTTTTTT. This gives the protein CASSWTQGAGWRPTNEKLFF. V is TRBV13 and J is TRBJ1-4; TRBD1 matches at 9 bases. Germline CDR1 and CDR2: PRHDT and FYEKMQ (reference sequence). The length of the CDR3 is 20 residues. V shed 4 bases and J 0 bases; nucleotides not matched to a gene: 15.

The rearrangement joins TRBV5-4 to TRBJ2-5; 8 positions agree with TRBD2. The V and J ends lost 0 bases and 5 bases, in that order; junction bases with no gene match: 6. The CDR3 extends over 15 amino acids. Germline V gene sequence: CDR1 SGHNT, CDR2 YYREEE (reference sequence). The CDR3 coding sequence is TGTGCCAGCAGCTTGGGGGGTAGCGGGGCTGAGACCCAGTACTTC. Translated: CASSLGGSGAETQYF.

About this clone itself: A much more abundant neighbour one base away suggests this may be a read error. The chain links TRBV2 to TRBJ2-7; no firm D call. Trimming took 6 bases from V and 0 from J, leaving 6 bases between them. Germline V gene sequence: CDR1 SNHLY, CDR2 FYNNEI. CDR3 length equals 12 residues. The CDR3 coding sequence is TGTGCCAGCAGCCCGAGCTCCTACGAGCAGTACTTC. Its protein is CASSPSSYEQYF.

The V call is TRBV6-5, the J call TRBJ2-7, with D perhaps TRBD2 (6 bases). The V gene lost 7 bases and the J gene lost 4 bases, with 11 bases spanning the gap. CDR3 length equals 12 residues. CDR1 is MNHEY and CDR2 is SVGAGI in the germline V gene. CDR3 in amino acids: CASIGGGYEQYF. In nucleotides, the CDR3 is TGTGCCAGCATCGGGGGTGGGTACGAGCAGTACTTC.

The rearrangement joins TRBV6-6 to TRBJ1-5, with 11 bases matching TRBD1. The CDR3 is made up of 15 amino acids. CDR1 is MNHNY and CDR2 is SVGAGI in the germline V gene (reference sequence). Losses at the gene ends were 5 bases for V and 4 bases for J; bases not matched to a gene: 4. The CDR3: CASSQGQGGNQPQHF. In DNA, the CDR3 is TGTGCCAGCAGTCAGGGACAGGGGGGTAATCAGCCCCAGCATTTT.

CDR3 coding DNA: TGTGCCAGCAGCTTGGAGGGGAATTACTGGTGGGGCTACACCTTC. It yields the protein CASSLEGNYWWGYTF. This rearrangement joins TRBV5-6 to TRBJ1-2; TRBD1 might be the D (5 bases). The length of the CDR3 is 15 residues. V was trimmed by 0 bases and J by 8 bases, leaving 17 bases between them. CDR1 is SGHDT and CDR2 is YYEEEE in the germline V gene.

The V and J genes are TRBV7-9 and TRBJ2-2; weak D call: TRBD2 (6 bases). Germline V gives CDR1 SEHNR, CDR2 FQNEAQ (reference sequence). The CDR3 runs 16 residues. Trimming removed 2 bases at V and 0 bases at J, with 10 bases between. The CDR3 sequence is CASSLPGTSNTGELFF. The CDR3, as DNA: TGTGCCAGCAGCTTACCCGGGACTTCGAACACCGGGGAGCTGTTTTTT.

This rearrangement joins TRBV2 to TRBJ1-3; 7 nucleotides agree with TRBD1. There are 16 residues in the CDR3. The V gene end was trimmed by 5 bases and the J gene end by 3 bases; junction bases not matched to a gene: 10. Germline values: CDR1 SNHLY, CDR2 FYNNEI. DNA of the CDR3: TGTGCCAGCAGTCGTACAGGGGCGGTGGGTGGAAACACCATATATTTT. Translation gives CASSRTGAVGGNTIYF.

This chain uses TRBV6-5 with TRBJ1-1, with a weak D call TRBD1 (5 bases). CDR3 length: 13 amino acids. Germline CDR1 is MNHEY and CDR2 is SVGAGI. The V end lost 2 bases, the J end lost 7 bases, and 11 bases lay between the germline ends. The CDR3 spells CASSYQWGLEAFF. CDR3 DNA: TGTGCCAGCAGTTACCAGTGGGGCCTTGAAGCTTTCTTT.

This clone was seen more than once but under ten times. The sample contains more than one DNA sequence encoding this CDR3. The V and J genes are TRBV29-1 and TRBJ2-5; 10 bases align to TRBD1. V lost 7 bases, J lost 3 bases, and 8 bases stayed unmatched. CDR3 length equals 14 residues. Germline V gene data show CDR1 as SQVTM and CDR2 as ANQGSEA. The CDR3 reads CSARGGTGEETQYF. The CDR3 DNA sequence: TGCAGCGCCCGAGGAGGGACAGGGGAAGAGACCCAGTACTTC.

This chain joins TRBV4-1 and TRBJ2-3, with 11 bases identical to TRBD2. Trimming removed 0 bases from V and 4 bases from J; junction bases left unmatched: 6. This CDR3 is 17 amino acids long. In germline, CDR1 is MGHRA, CDR2 YSYEKL. CDR3 nucleotides: TGCGCCAGCAGCCAAGATAGGGCTAGCGGGAGGTCAGATACGCAGTATTTT. Residues: CASSQDRASGRSDTQYF.

DNA of the CDR3: TGTGCCAGCAGTTTACAGGGGGCTCCCAATCAGCCCCAGCATTTT. Its protein is CASSLQGAPNQPQHF. V usage is TRBV6-5 and J usage is TRBJ1-5; 9 bases line up with TRBD1. Germline loops: CDR1 MNHEY, CDR2 SVGAGI. This CDR3 comprises 15 residues. V shed 4 bases and J 3 bases; nucleotides not matched to a gene: 4.

The rearrangement joins TRBV24-1 to TRBJ2-7; tentative D call: TRBD2 (5 bases). The V gene lost 6 bases and the J gene lost 5 bases, with 16 bases spanning the gap. CDR1 and CDR2 from the germline V gene are KGHDR and SFDVKD. The CDR3 sequence is 14 residues long. The CDR3 DNA is TGTGCCACCAGTTCGGGGTTAGGTCGGGACGAGCAGTACTTC. It specifies CATSSGLGRDEQYF.

The chain carries TRBV11-1 and TRBJ2-7; 7 bases agree with TRBD1. CDR3 length equals 16 residues. The V segment lost 1 base and the J segment 4 bases; nucleotides outside the gene matches: 10. Per germline, CDR1 SGHAT and CDR2 FQDESV (reference sequence). The CDR3 protein is CASSLGSGTAIYEQYF. CDR3 nucleotides: TGTGCCAGCAGCTTAGGGTCAGGGACAGCGATTTACGAGCAGTACTTC. Looking up the rest from reference TRBV11-1 and TRBJ2-7 gives the full variable domain: EAEVAQSPRYKITEKSQAVAFWCDPISGHATLYWYRQILGQGPELLVQFQDESVVDDSQLPKDRFSAERLKGVDSTLKIQPAELGDSAMYLCASSLGSGTAIYEQYFGPGTRLTVT.